This paragraph covers one T cell receptor (beta chain) sequence. Its antigen is unknown. Caucasian adults living in Nashville, Tennessee, provided all samples. The data belong to a study of shared clonotypes between healthy human individuals. Study context: Researchers drew samples from two women and three men aged 18 to 49.

Study observations and caveats: Shared clonotypes across all four donors exceeded non-shared ones in generation probability. Shared across several donors were about 4.8% of the naive CD4 clonotypes.

Per germline, CDR1 LNHDA and CDR2 SQIVND (reference sequence). The CDR3 is made up of 12 amino acids. V lost 6 bases, J lost 4 bases, and 7 bases lay in between. Sequenced by immunoSEQ multiplex PCR; TCRdb stores in-frame clones only, minus some. The repertoire holds around 1.4 million clones, with approximately 98.5% as singletons. The sequenced sample consisted of naive CD4+ T cells sorted from blood. Subset given: CD45RA+ positively selected. This TCR came from a man aged 25-40 years in good health. The chain combines TRBV19 with TRBJ1-5; D remains unclear. The CDR3 protein is CASRRQNQPQHF. DNA of the CDR3: TGTGCCAGTAGGAGGCAGAATCAGCCCCAGCATTTT.